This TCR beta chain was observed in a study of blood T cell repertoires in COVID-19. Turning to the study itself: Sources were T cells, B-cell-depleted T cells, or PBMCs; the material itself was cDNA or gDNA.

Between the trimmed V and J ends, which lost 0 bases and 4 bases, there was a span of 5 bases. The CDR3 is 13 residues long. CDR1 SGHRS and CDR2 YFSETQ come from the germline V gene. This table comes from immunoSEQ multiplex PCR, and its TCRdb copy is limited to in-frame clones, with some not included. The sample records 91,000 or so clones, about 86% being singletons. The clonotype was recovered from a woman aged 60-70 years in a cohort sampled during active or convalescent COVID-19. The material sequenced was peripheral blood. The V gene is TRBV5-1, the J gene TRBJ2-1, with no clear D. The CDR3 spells CASSLAVYNEQFF. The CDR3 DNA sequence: TGCGCCAGCAGCTTGGCCGTATACAATGAGCAGTTCTTC.